The 14 T cell receptor beta chains below come from one sample, sequenced in a study of T cell responses to AZD1222 COVID-19 vaccine. Sequenced by immunoSEQ multiplex PCR; TCRdb stores in-frame clones only, minus some. The sample lists 86,000 or so clones, more than 75% seen once, with about 3% in the top ten. The sample consisted of peripheral blood, taken on day 0 of AZD1222 vaccination. All receptors derive from an adult in good health.

This sequence joins TRBV9 and TRBJ1-1; the match to TRBD1 covers 9 bases. This CDR3 has 14 residues. Unmatched junction bases numbered 5, after V lost 4 bases and J lost 4 bases. CDR1 SGDLS and CDR2 YYNGEE come from the germline V gene. The CDR3 region has the DNA TGTGCCAGCAGCCCGGGACAGGGAATCACTGAAGCTTTCTTT. This codes for CASSPGQGITEAFF.

This clone showed up just a few times. The chain carries TRBV7-2 and TRBJ2-2; the D gene is possibly TRBD2 (6 bases). The CDR3 contains 16 residues. The germline V gene has CDR1 SGHTA and CDR2 FQGNSA. V lost 5 bases and J lost 4, with 17 bases in between. CDR3 DNA sequence: TGTGCCAGCAGCGGTAGGGCAGGGAGGTCCACCGGGGAGCTGTTTTTT. Translating gives CASSGRAGRSTGELFF.

This clone was seen only once. This chain uses TRBV11-2 with TRBJ1-4; D uncertain. Per germline, CDR1 SGHAT and CDR2 FQNNGV. CDR3 length: 15 amino acids. The V end lost 2 bases, the J end lost 0 bases, and 7 bases lay between the germline ends. The CDR3 sequence: CASSLLLATNEKLFF. In DNA form, the CDR3 reads TGTGCCAGCAGCTTACTACTGGCAACTAATGAAAAACTGTTTTTT. Filled out from reference TRBV11-2 and TRBJ1-4, the complete variable domain reads EAGVAQSPRYKIIEKRQSVAFWCNPISGHATLYWYQQILGQGPKLLIQFQNNGVVDDSQLPKDRFSAERLKGVDSTLKIQPAKLEDSAVYLCASSLLLATNEKLFFGSGTQLSVL.

The J gene is TRBJ1-2, the V gene TRBV5-1; 8 positions match TRBD1. The CDR3 sequence is 16 residues long. The V gene's germline CDR1 is SGHRS and CDR2 YFSETQ. V shed 0 bases and J 6 bases; nucleotides not matched to a gene: 10. The CDR3 coding sequence is TGCGCCAGCAGCTTGGCGGACAGGGCTATTTCGGATGGCTACACCTTC. This translates into CASSLADRAISDGYTF.

The rearrangement uses TRBV3-1 (or the pseudogene TRBV3-2) and TRBJ2-7; D is ambiguous. The CDR3 loop spans 14 amino acids. The V end lost 0 bases, the J end lost 2 bases, and 8 bases lay between the germline ends. Germline CDR1 LGHDT, CDR2 YNNKEL (reference sequence). The CDR3 loop is CASSQDRRTYEQYF. DNA of the CDR3: TGTGCCAGCAGCCAAGATAGGAGAACCTACGAGCAGTACTTC.

The genes are TRBV28 and TRBJ2-3, with D possibly matching TRBD2 (6 bases). Germline V gene data show CDR1 as MDHEN and CDR2 as SYDVKM. V lost 11 bases and J 6 bases, leaving 18 bases between the germline ends. The CDR3 is 13 residues long. CDR3 sequence: CAYSSGSDDTQYF. The CDR3 nucleotides are TGTGCCTACAGTTCCGGGAGTGACGATACGCAGTATTTT.

The chain combines TRBV28 with TRBJ1-2, with 11 bases that match TRBD1. This CDR3 contains 15 residues. The germline V gene encodes CDR1 MDHEN and CDR2 SYDVKM. Trimming took 3 bases from V and 7 from J; bases not matched to a gene: 7. The CDR3 sequence is CASSFRGQGASGYTF. In nucleotides, the CDR3 is TGTGCCAGCAGTTTCCGCGGACAGGGGGCAAGTGGCTACACCTTC.

The CDR3 nucleotides read TGTGCCAGCAGCCAATACTCTCCGGGACAGGGTAGACTGAACACTGAAGCTTTCTTT. This translates into CASSQYSPGQGRLNTEAFF. The chain carries TRBV14 and TRBJ1-1, with TRBD1 matching over 9 bases. This CDR3 has 19 amino acids. CDR1 and CDR2 from the germline V gene are SGHDN and FVKESK. Losses at the gene ends were 2 bases for V and 0 bases for J; bases not matched to a gene: 13.

This clone appeared a few times. The chain recombines TRBV11-2 with TRBJ1-1, with D unclear. The V and J ends lost 0 bases and 1 base respectively, with 9 bases between them. CDR1 and CDR2 (germline): SGHAT, FQNNGV. The CDR3 is made up of 15 amino acids. Here the CDR3 reads CASSLEEGQNTEAFF. The CDR3 DNA follows: TGTGCCAGCAGCTTAGAGGAGGGCCAGAACACTGAAGCTTTCTTT. Full variable domain (rest looked up from reference TRBV11-2 and TRBJ1-1): EAGVAQSPRYKIIEKRQSVAFWCNPISGHATLYWYQQILGQGPKLLIQFQNNGVVDDSQLPKDRFSAERLKGVDSTLKIQPAKLEDSAVYLCASSLEEGQNTEAFFGQGTRLTVV.

This chain uses TRBV28 with TRBJ2-1; weak D call: TRBD1 (6 bases). The CDR3 has 13 amino acids. Germline V lookup: CDR1 MDHEN, CDR2 SYDVKM. V was cut by 3 bases and J by 12 bases, with 15 bases left in between. For the CDR3, the DNA is TGTGCCAGCAGTTTGTCGAGAACAGGGTGGCAGTTCTTC. This gives the protein CASSLSRTGWQFF.

The chain is built from TRBV7-9 and TRBJ1-2; 9 positions agree with TRBD1. The CDR3 has 14 residues. The germline V gene has CDR1 SEHNR and CDR2 FQNEAQ (reference sequence). Trimming at V came to 5 bases and at J to 4 bases, leaving 5 bases not matched to a gene. The CDR3 here is CASSSRDRAYGYTF. The CDR3 DNA reads TGTGCCAGCAGCAGCCGGGACAGGGCCTATGGCTACACCTTC.

The CDR3: CASCQGSTGELFF. The CDR3 DNA sequence: TGTGCCAGCTGCCAAGGATCAACCGGGGAGCTGTTTTTT. The J gene is TRBJ2-2, the V gene TRBV6-2 or TRBV6-3; D remains ambiguous. Per the germline V gene, CDR1 is MNHEY and CDR2 is SVGEGT. CDR3 length: 13 amino acids. Trimming stripped 8 bases from V and 5 bases from J, with 12 bases between.

In its sample, this clone was seen once. The V gene is TRBV5-1, the J gene TRBJ2-2; weak D call: TRBD2 (5 bases). The CDR3 length is 15 residues. Trimming shortened V by 5 bases and J by 5 bases, and 16 bases separated the two germline ends. CDR1 SGHRS and CDR2 YFSETQ come from the germline V gene. The chain's CDR3 is CASRTPGVETGELFF. DNA of the CDR3: TGCGCCAGCAGGACCCCCGGGGTTGAGACCGGGGAGCTGTTTTTT.

This clone was seen just once. The J gene is TRBJ2-1, the V gene TRBV11-2; D may be TRBD1 (5 bases). CDR3 length: 14 residues. Trimming shortened V by 1 base and J by 5 bases, and 9 bases separated the two germline ends. Germline lookup yields CDR1 SGHAT and CDR2 FQNNGV. The CDR3 protein is CASSLGTPNNEQFF. The CDR3 DNA reads as TGTGCCAGCAGCTTAGGGACACCAAACAATGAGCAGTTCTTC.